This entry concerns a single TCR beta chain. The data belong to a study of blood T cell repertoires in COVID-19. Study context: Samples of COVID-19 (acute and convalescent) were obtained from the United States, Italy and Spain. T cells, B-cell-depleted T cells, or PBMCs supplied cDNA or gDNA.

Enrollment of patients from Seattle took place during active infection, with longitudinal follow-up. The V end was cut by 1 base, the J end by 9 bases, with 13 bases between. CDR1 is SNHLY, CDR2 FYNNEI, per germline. The CDR3 contains 14 residues. Per the original methods: Scientists estimated how many nucleated cells there were by amplifying reference gene primers. Libraries were prepared by immunoSEQ multiplex PCR; TCRdb keeps only in-frame clonotypes and omits some of them. V and J calls and clone size are given by that table; D and trimming were obtained from the DNA. The sample lists over 100,000 clones; 92% were seen once.

Sequenced sample: peripheral blood. This chain joins TRBV2 and TRBJ1-5, with D tentatively TRBD1 (5 bases). This sequence was found in a woman between 45 and 65 years old with COVID-19, enrolled during active disease. CDR3 sequence: CASSEVGQIRPQHF. The CDR3 DNA reads as TGTGCCAGCAGTGAAGTGGGGCAAATCAGGCCCCAGCATTTT.